Listed below are T cell receptor beta chains from one sample, sequenced in a study of beta chain features in type 1 diabetes. Sequencing was performed with immunoSEQ multiplex PCR; in TCRdb, only in-frame clones are kept and a portion is missing. The table lists 140,000 to 150,000 clones, 13% of them singletons. Sample: central memory CD4+ T cells from blood. All receptors come from a man younger than 30 with type 1 diabetes. The CDR3 runs from the conserved cysteine through the conserved F or W. A D gene is named only where the DNA matches it firmly. Clone size is not always given. Where it is, it says once, few, many or a class for expanded clones.

v_call: TRBV7-9
j_call: TRBJ2-7
d_call: TRBD2
clone_size: -
cdr3_nt: TGTGCCAGCAGCTTAGTCCTGACTAGCGGGGGGGCCCACGAGCAGTACTTC
cdr3_aa: CASSLVLTSGGAHEQYF

v_call: TRBV11-3
j_call: TRBJ2-1
d_call: TRBD1
clone_size: -
cdr3_nt: TGTGCCAGCAGCAAGGGTGGGACAGGGGGGTTCGATGAGCAGTTCTTC
cdr3_aa: CASSKGGTGGFDEQFF

v_call: TRBV29-1
j_call: TRBJ1-1
d_call: -
clone_size: few
cdr3_nt: TGCAGCGTTGTCAGACAGGAGAACACTGAAGCTTTCTTT
cdr3_aa: CSVVRQENTEAFF

v_call: TRBV7-3
j_call: TRBJ2-2
d_call: -
clone_size: many
cdr3_nt: TGTGCCAGCAGCTTAGTTCAGGGGTTCACCGGGGAGCTGTTTTTT
cdr3_aa: CASSLVQGFTGELFF

v_call: TRBV27
j_call: TRBJ2-5
d_call: -
clone_size: -
cdr3_nt: TGTGCCAGCAGTCTAGACTGGGCCCGTGAGACCCAGTACTTC
cdr3_aa: CASSLDWARETQYF

v_call: TRBV7-6
j_call: TRBJ2-1
d_call: -
clone_size: -
cdr3_nt: TGTGCCAGCAGCCTACGACATAACAATGAGCAGTTCTTC
cdr3_aa: CASSLRHNNEQFF

v_call: TRBV7-9
j_call: TRBJ2-3
d_call: -
clone_size: many
cdr3_nt: TGTGCCAGCAGCTTAGACAAAGCAGTAGATACGCAGTATTTT
cdr3_aa: CASSLDKAVDTQYF

v_call: TRBV7-8
j_call: TRBJ2-5
d_call: TRBD1
clone_size: few
cdr3_nt: TGTGCCAGCAGCCTTCGGACAGGGGAACGGGAGACCCAGTACTTC
cdr3_aa: CASSLRTGERETQYF

v_call: TRBV5-5
j_call: TRBJ2-6
d_call: -
clone_size: few
cdr3_nt: TGTGCCAGCAGCTTGGTCCTCCAGTCTGGGGCCAACGTCCTGACTTTC
cdr3_aa: CASSLVLQSGANVLTF

v_call: TRBV29-1
j_call: TRBJ1-1
d_call: -
clone_size: -
cdr3_nt: TGCAGCGTACGAGTGAACACTGAAGCTTTCTTT
cdr3_aa: CSVRVNTEAFF

v_call: TRBV4-1
j_call: TRBJ2-5
d_call: -
clone_size: -
cdr3_nt: TGCGCCAGCAGCCAAGAGGGGGTCATTGTCCAAGAGACCCAGTACTTC
cdr3_aa: CASSQEGVIVQETQYF

v_call: TRBV30
j_call: TRBJ1-2
d_call: -
clone_size: few
cdr3_nt: TGTGCCTGGAACATATACGGGGGCTACACCTTC
cdr3_aa: CAWNIYGGYTF

v_call: TRBV7-3
j_call: TRBJ2-3
d_call: -
clone_size: few
cdr3_nt: TGTGCCAGCAGCTTTCAGGGGGGTACAGATACGCAGTATTTT
cdr3_aa: CASSFQGGTDTQYF

v_call: TRBV2
j_call: TRBJ1-1
d_call: -
clone_size: -
cdr3_nt: TGTGCCAGCAGCCCGGTCGTCCGAGTGAACACTGAAGCTTTCTTT
cdr3_aa: CASSPVVRVNTEAFF

v_call: TRBV7-8
j_call: TRBJ2-1
d_call: TRBD2
clone_size: -
cdr3_nt: TGTGCCAGCAGCCCCGGGACTAGCGGGGGCTTCAATGAGCAGTTCTTC
cdr3_aa: CASSPGTSGGFNEQFF

v_call: TRBV7-9
j_call: TRBJ2-7
d_call: TRBD1
clone_size: -
cdr3_nt: TGTGCCAGCAGCTCTATCGGACAGGCGACCTCCTACGAGCAGTACTTC
cdr3_aa: CASSSIGQATSYEQYF

v_call: TRBV27
j_call: TRBJ1-4
d_call: -
clone_size: few
cdr3_nt: TGTGCCAGCAGTTCCCGACAGTCAGCTAATGAAAAACTGTTTTTT
cdr3_aa: CASSSRQSANEKLFF

v_call: TRBV5-6
j_call: TRBJ2-7
d_call: -
clone_size: few
cdr3_nt: TGTGCCAGCAGCTTGGCCGCGCTGAAAGGGGCGCAAGGCGAGCAGTACTTC
cdr3_aa: CASSLAALKGAQGEQYF

v_call: TRBV7-8
j_call: TRBJ2-7
d_call: -
clone_size: -
cdr3_nt: TGTGCCAGCAGCTTAGGACATTTCGAGCAGTACTTC
cdr3_aa: CASSLGHFEQYF

v_call: TRBV7-3
j_call: TRBJ2-3
d_call: -
clone_size: few
cdr3_nt: TGTGCCAGCAGCTTAACGGGACGAAGTACAGATACGCAGTATTTT
cdr3_aa: CASSLTGRSTDTQYF

v_call: TRBV9
j_call: TRBJ1-1
d_call: -
clone_size: -
cdr3_nt: TGTGCCAGCAGCGCACAGGGGAACACTGAAGCTTTCTTT
cdr3_aa: CASSAQGNTEAFF

v_call: TRBV6-1
j_call: TRBJ1-1
d_call: TRBD1
clone_size: few
cdr3_nt: TGTGCCACACTCCGGACAGGCGGGAACACTGAAGCTTTCTTT
cdr3_aa: CATLRTGGNTEAFF

v_call: TRBV5-8
j_call: TRBJ2-5
d_call: TRBD1
clone_size: few
cdr3_nt: TGTGCCAGCAGCCCTGGACAGGGGGCTTTTCGTCCGGAGACCCAGTACTTC
cdr3_aa: CASSPGQGAFRPETQYF

v_call: TRBV9
j_call: TRBJ1-1
d_call: -
clone_size: few
cdr3_nt: TGTGCCAGCAGCGTGGGACCTACGGCTTTCTTT
cdr3_aa: CASSVGPTAFF

v_call: TRBV7-2
j_call: TRBJ2-4
d_call: TRBD1
clone_size: few
cdr3_nt: TGTGCCAGCAGCCGCCAGGGGGCGGGAAACATTCAGTACTTC
cdr3_aa: CASSRQGAGNIQYF

v_call: TRBV9
j_call: TRBJ2-1
d_call: -
clone_size: few
cdr3_nt: TGTGCCAGCAGCGTAGGGGGGGACTACAATGAGCAGTTCTTC
cdr3_aa: CASSVGGDYNEQFF

v_call: TRBV7-3
j_call: TRBJ2-1
d_call: TRBD2
clone_size: few
cdr3_nt: TGTGCCAGCAGCTCCCTAGCGGGGGGCACTTACAATGAGCAGTTCTTC
cdr3_aa: CASSSLAGGTYNEQFF

v_call: TRBV6-6
j_call: TRBJ2-1
d_call: TRBD1
clone_size: few
cdr3_nt: TGTGCCAGCACCGACAGGGGGGGGCCTTACAATGAGCAGTTCTTC
cdr3_aa: CASTDRGGPYNEQFF

v_call: TRBV7-9
j_call: TRBJ2-3
d_call: -
clone_size: few
cdr3_nt: TGTGCCAGCAGCCCGGAACTCGACGCTTCCACAGATACGCAGTATTTT
cdr3_aa: CASSPELDASTDTQYF

v_call: TRBV5-1
j_call: TRBJ2-5
d_call: -
clone_size: -
cdr3_nt: TGCGCCAGTAGTCAGGGTCAAGAGACCCAGTACTTC
cdr3_aa: CASSQGQETQYF

v_call: TRBV28
j_call: TRBJ2-5
d_call: -
clone_size: -
cdr3_nt: TGTGCCAGCAGTTGGGGCCAAGAGACCCAGTACTTC
cdr3_aa: CASSWGQETQYF

v_call: TRBV7-8
j_call: TRBJ2-1
d_call: -
clone_size: -
cdr3_nt: TGTGCCAGCAGGGACCTAGAGCAGGGCTTCCGTGAGCAGTTCTTC
cdr3_aa: CASRDLEQGFREQFF

v_call: TRBV27
j_call: TRBJ1-2
d_call: -
clone_size: few
cdr3_nt: TGTGCCAGCAGTCCGGGACCCTTCGGGTATGGCTACACCTTC
cdr3_aa: CASSPGPFGYGYTF

v_call: TRBV10-3
j_call: TRBJ2-7
d_call: TRBD1
clone_size: -
cdr3_nt: TGTGCCATCAGCCGGGACAGGGGAGCCTACGAGCAGTACTTC
cdr3_aa: CAISRDRGAYEQYF

v_call: TRBV2
j_call: TRBJ2-7
d_call: TRBD2
clone_size: few
cdr3_nt: TGTGCCACCCGGACTAGCGGGGTGAGGCACGAGCAGTACTTC
cdr3_aa: CATRTSGVRHEQYF

v_call: TRBV11-3
j_call: TRBJ2-1
d_call: -
clone_size: -
cdr3_nt: TGTGCCAGCAGCTTAACAGGGGGGGAATACAATGAGCAGTTCTTC
cdr3_aa: CASSLTGGEYNEQFF

v_call: TRBV7-6
j_call: TRBJ2-5
d_call: TRBD2
clone_size: -
cdr3_nt: TGTGCCAGCAGCCGACGGGGACTAGGGGGGATAGAGACCCAGTACTTC
cdr3_aa: CASSRRGLGGIETQYF

v_call: TRBV29-1
j_call: TRBJ1-1
d_call: -
clone_size: few
cdr3_nt: TGCAGCGTTCTAATACAGGGATTCAACACTGAAGCTTTCTTT
cdr3_aa: CSVLIQGFNTEAFF

v_call: TRBV18
j_call: TRBJ1-6
d_call: -
clone_size: -
cdr3_nt: TGTGCCAGCTCACCACCGTCTCCCAGTAATAATTCACCCCTCCACTTT
cdr3_aa: CASSPPSPSNNSPLHF

v_call: TRBV9
j_call: TRBJ2-3
d_call: TRBD2
clone_size: few
cdr3_nt: TGTGCCAGCGGACTAGCGGGGGGCCCCACAGATACGCAGTATTTT
cdr3_aa: CASGLAGGPTDTQYF

v_call: TRBV10-1
j_call: TRBJ2-3
d_call: -
clone_size: few
cdr3_nt: TGCGCCAGCAGTGAACTGGACTTGAGCACAGATACGCAGTATTTT
cdr3_aa: CASSELDLSTDTQYF

v_call: TRBV10-3
j_call: TRBJ2-5
d_call: -
clone_size: few
cdr3_nt: TGTGCCATCAGCCCCCAGGGGTCCCAAGAGACCCAGTACTTC
cdr3_aa: CAISPQGSQETQYF

v_call: TRBV5-1
j_call: TRBJ1-2
d_call: -
clone_size: -
cdr3_nt: TGCGCCAGCAGCTTGGACAGTTCCTATGGCTACACCTTC
cdr3_aa: CASSLDSSYGYTF

v_call: TRBV18
j_call: TRBJ2-2
d_call: TRBD1
clone_size: few
cdr3_nt: TGTGCCAGCTCACCCTTTCAACAGGGGGGCACCGGGGAGCTGTTTTTT
cdr3_aa: CASSPFQQGGTGELFF

v_call: TRBV7-9
j_call: TRBJ1-6
d_call: TRBD1
clone_size: -
cdr3_nt: TGTGCCAGCAGCTCCGGGACAGGCTTTTTAGGCGCCAATTCACCCCTCCACTTT
cdr3_aa: CASSSGTGFLGANSPLHF

v_call: TRBV10-3
j_call: TRBJ2-7
d_call: -
clone_size: -
cdr3_nt: TGTGCCACTGAGGGATCGGGCTACGAGCAGTACTTC
cdr3_aa: CATEGSGYEQYF

v_call: TRBV6-5
j_call: TRBJ1-1
d_call: TRBD1
clone_size: -
cdr3_nt: TGTGCCAGCAGTGTAACACAGGGGGGCACTGAAGCTTTCTTT
cdr3_aa: CASSVTQGGTEAFF

v_call: TRBV5-1
j_call: TRBJ1-4
d_call: -
clone_size: -
cdr3_nt: TGCGCCAGCAGCTACCGGGCAGGGGATGAAAAACTGTTTTTT
cdr3_aa: CASSYRAGDEKLFF

v_call: TRBV2
j_call: TRBJ2-2
d_call: -
clone_size: -
cdr3_nt: TGTGCCAGCAGTGTCGGGCCAAACACCGGGGAGCTGTTTTTT
cdr3_aa: CASSVGPNTGELFF

v_call: TRBV6-6
j_call: TRBJ1-5
d_call: -
clone_size: few
cdr3_nt: TGTGCCACCCACCCGGGGGCAAATAGCAATCAGCCCCAGCATTTT
cdr3_aa: CATHPGANSNQPQHF

v_call: TRBV28
j_call: TRBJ1-2
d_call: -
clone_size: few
cdr3_nt: TGTGCCAGCAGCACTATTGAGATTAACTATGGCTACACCTTC
cdr3_aa: CASSTIEINYGYTF

v_call: TRBV25-1
j_call: TRBJ1-1
d_call: TRBD1
clone_size: few
cdr3_nt: TGTGCCAGCAGCCCAACAGGGACAGTAATCGGAGCTTTCTTT
cdr3_aa: CASSPTGTVIGAFF

v_call: TRBV2
j_call: TRBJ2-5
d_call: -
clone_size: few
cdr3_nt: TGTGCCAGCAGTGAGTTGGCCCAGGAGACCCAGTACTTC
cdr3_aa: CASSELAQETQYF

v_call: TRBV4-1
j_call: TRBJ1-2
d_call: -
clone_size: -
cdr3_nt: TGCGCCAGCAGCCAAGTCCGTCTTCTCTTGGACTATGGCTACACCTTC
cdr3_aa: CASSQVRLLLDYGYTF

v_call: TRBV30
j_call: TRBJ2-5
d_call: TRBD1
clone_size: -
cdr3_nt: TGTGCCTGGATGCCGACAGGGGTTGAGACCCAGTACTTC
cdr3_aa: CAWMPTGVETQYF

v_call: TRBV5-1
j_call: TRBJ2-2
d_call: TRBD1
clone_size: few
cdr3_nt: TGCGCCAGCAGCTTACAGGGGGCGCAGGACACCGGGGAGCTGTTTTTT
cdr3_aa: CASSLQGAQDTGELFF

v_call: TRBV6-6
j_call: TRBJ2-3
d_call: TRBD2
clone_size: -
cdr3_nt: TGTGCCAGCAGTCGGGGGGGGAGCACAGATACGCAGTATTTT
cdr3_aa: CASSRGGSTDTQYF